Listed below are T cell receptor beta chains from one sample, sequenced in a study of shared clonotypes between healthy human individuals. Assay: immunoSEQ multiplex PCR; the TCRdb copy retains only in-frame clones and omits some. Seen here are about 1 million clones, 65% to 80% observed once, and the top ten hold around 1.5%. The sequenced sample consisted of memory CD4+ T cells sorted from blood. The receptors were sampled from a man aged 18-30 years in good health. The CDR3 runs from the conserved cysteine through the conserved F or W. Fields, in order: CDR3 protein, CDR3 DNA, clone size, D gene, V gene, J gene. D genes are given only for firm matches. Where a row states a size, it is once, few, many or the class of an expanded clone; other rows omit it.

cdr3_aa: CASSAGVDTDTQYF; cdr3_nt: TGCGCCAGCAGCGCGGGAGTAGACACAGATACGCAGTATTTT; clone_size: many; d_call: TRBD2; v_call: TRBV5-1; j_call: TRBJ2-3
cdr3_aa: CASSLAYTGTEAFF; cdr3_nt: TGCGCCAGCAGCTTGGCTTATACCGGCACTGAAGCTTTCTTT; clone_size: NA; d_call: NA; v_call: TRBV5-1; j_call: TRBJ1-1
cdr3_aa: CASTISTGSTLSSGANVLTF; cdr3_nt: TGTGCCAGCACTATATCGACAGGGAGCACTCTATCGTCTGGGGCCAACGTCCTGACTTTC; clone_size: NA; d_call: TRBD1; v_call: TRBV6-4; j_call: TRBJ2-6
cdr3_aa: CASSLGAGHNYGYTF; cdr3_nt: TGTGCCAGCAGCTTGGGGGCGGGACACAACTATGGCTACACCTTC; clone_size: NA; d_call: NA; v_call: TRBV5-6; j_call: TRBJ1-2
cdr3_aa: CASSVGLDETQYF; cdr3_nt: TGTGCCAGCAGCGTGGGACTAGATGAGACCCAGTACTTC; clone_size: NA; d_call: TRBD2; v_call: TRBV7-9; j_call: TRBJ2-5
cdr3_aa: CASSLVSGTYNEQFF; cdr3_nt: TGCGCCAGCAGCTTGGTTAGCGGGACGTACAATGAGCAGTTCTTC; clone_size: NA; d_call: TRBD2; v_call: TRBV5-1; j_call: TRBJ2-1
cdr3_aa: CASSRVNTEAFF; cdr3_nt: TGTGCCAGCAGTCGAGTGAACACTGAAGCTTTCTTT; clone_size: NA; d_call: NA; v_call: TRBV6-1; j_call: TRBJ1-1
cdr3_aa: CASRGSSSYNSPLHF; cdr3_nt: TGTGCCAGCAGGGGCAGTAGCTCCTATAATTCACCCCTCCACTTT; clone_size: once; d_call: NA; v_call: TRBV6-1; j_call: TRBJ1-6
cdr3_aa: CACLLAFNNEQFF; cdr3_nt: TGTGCCTGCCTACTAGCGTTTAACAATGAGCAGTTCTTC; clone_size: NA; d_call: TRBD2; v_call: TRBV30; j_call: TRBJ2-1
cdr3_aa: CASSPQDSNTEAFF; cdr3_nt: TGTGCCAGCTCACCTCAGGACTCGAACACTGAAGCTTTCTTT; clone_size: few; d_call: NA; v_call: TRBV18; j_call: TRBJ1-1
cdr3_aa: CAIRGDGVETQYF; cdr3_nt: TGTGCCATCAGGGGGGACGGGGTCGAGACCCAGTACTTC; clone_size: NA; d_call: NA; v_call: TRBV10-3; j_call: TRBJ2-5
cdr3_aa: CASSEAGSPNTEAFF; cdr3_nt: TGCGCCAGCAGTGAAGCGGGATCCCCGAACACTGAAGCTTTCTTT; clone_size: NA; d_call: NA; v_call: TRBV10-2; j_call: TRBJ1-1
cdr3_aa: CASSTDKNTEAFF; cdr3_nt: TGCGCCAGCAGCACGGACAAGAACACTGAAGCTTTCTTT; clone_size: few; d_call: NA; v_call: TRBV5-1; j_call: TRBJ1-1
cdr3_aa: CASSLSVSYEQYF; cdr3_nt: TGTGCCAGCAGCTTATCAGTGTCCTACGAGCAGTACTTC; clone_size: few; d_call: NA; v_call: TRBV11-3; j_call: TRBJ2-7
cdr3_aa: CASSVPRGGGDTQYF; cdr3_nt: TGTGCCAGCAGTGTCCCTCGGGGAGGTGGAGATACGCAGTATTTT; clone_size: NA; d_call: NA; v_call: TRBV28; j_call: TRBJ2-3
cdr3_aa: CASSPMDRGWYTEAFF; cdr3_nt: TGTGCCAGCAGCCCGATGGACAGGGGGTGGTACACTGAAGCTTTCTTT; clone_size: NA; d_call: TRBD1; v_call: TRBV7-2; j_call: TRBJ1-1
cdr3_aa: CASTEGTSNYGYTF; cdr3_nt: TGTGCCAGCACCGAGGGGACTTCGAACTATGGCTACACCTTC; clone_size: NA; d_call: NA; v_call: TRBV6-1; j_call: TRBJ1-2
cdr3_aa: CASSPTLDGLYGYTF; cdr3_nt: TGTGCCAGCAGCCCCACTCTGGACGGACTTTATGGCTACACCTTC; clone_size: NA; d_call: NA; v_call: TRBV5-5; j_call: TRBJ1-2
cdr3_aa: CASSGTGTDTQYF; cdr3_nt: TGTGCCAGCAGTGGGACAGGGACAGATACGCAGTATTTT; clone_size: NA; d_call: TRBD1; v_call: TRBV2; j_call: TRBJ2-3
cdr3_aa: CSALGVGTQYF; cdr3_nt: TGCAGTGCTCTGGGAGTTGGGACCCAGTACTTC; clone_size: once; d_call: NA; v_call: TRBV20-1; j_call: TRBJ2-5
cdr3_aa: CASSKPGLAGQGEQFF; cdr3_nt: TGTGCCAGCAGCAAACCGGGACTAGCGGGACAGGGGGAGCAGTTCTTC; clone_size: once; d_call: TRBD2; v_call: TRBV5-4; j_call: TRBJ2-1
cdr3_aa: CASSQDRGDGQPQHF; cdr3_nt: TGCGCCAGCAGCCAAGACAGGGGAGACGGACAGCCCCAGCATTTT; clone_size: NA; d_call: NA; v_call: TRBV4-1; j_call: TRBJ1-5
cdr3_aa: CASSVNRKETQYF; cdr3_nt: TGTGCCAGCAGTGTTAACAGAAAAGAGACCCAGTACTTC; clone_size: NA; d_call: NA; v_call: TRBV6-1; j_call: TRBJ2-5
cdr3_aa: CASSLVVGANVLTF; cdr3_nt: TGCGCCAGCAGCTTGGTAGTGGGGGCCAACGTCCTGACTTTC; clone_size: NA; d_call: NA; v_call: TRBV5-1; j_call: TRBJ2-6
cdr3_aa: CASRGLVDYEQYF; cdr3_nt: TGCGCCAGCAGGGGACTAGTTGACTACGAGCAGTACTTC; clone_size: NA; d_call: TRBD2; v_call: TRBV10-2; j_call: TRBJ2-7
cdr3_aa: CASSQTGTSGYEQYF; cdr3_nt: TGTGCCAGCAGCCAAACCGGGACTAGCGGCTACGAGCAGTACTTC; clone_size: many; d_call: TRBD2; v_call: TRBV7-2; j_call: TRBJ2-7
cdr3_aa: CSVGSAGYNEQFF; cdr3_nt: TGCAGCGTTGGGTCTGCAGGCTACAATGAGCAGTTCTTC; clone_size: NA; d_call: NA; v_call: TRBV29-1; j_call: TRBJ2-1
cdr3_aa: CASSPNRDNNSPLHF; cdr3_nt: TGTGCCAGTAGCCCCAACAGGGATAATAATTCACCCCTCCACTTT; clone_size: NA; d_call: NA; v_call: TRBV19; j_call: TRBJ1-6
cdr3_aa: CASSLVGTNTDTQYF; cdr3_nt: TGCGCCAGCAGCTTGGTTGGCACTAACACAGATACGCAGTATTTT; clone_size: few; d_call: NA; v_call: TRBV5-1; j_call: TRBJ2-3
cdr3_aa: CASSHGRGNYEQYF; cdr3_nt: TGTGCCAGCAGCCATGGCAGGGGAAACTACGAGCAGTACTTC; clone_size: NA; d_call: NA; v_call: TRBV7-2; j_call: TRBJ2-7
cdr3_aa: CASSPGRTSPFLTIYF; cdr3_nt: TGCGCCAGCAGCCCGGGGCGGACTAGCCCCTTCCTAACCATATATTTT; clone_size: NA; d_call: NA; v_call: TRBV5-1; j_call: TRBJ1-3
cdr3_aa: CATQPGLAANEQFF; cdr3_nt: TGTGCCACCCAGCCGGGACTAGCGGCCAATGAGCAGTTCTTC; clone_size: few; d_call: TRBD2; v_call: TRBV10-3; j_call: TRBJ2-1
cdr3_aa: CAISEGGQGVREQYF; cdr3_nt: TGTGCCATCAGTGAAGGGGGACAGGGTGTGCGCGAGCAGTACTTC; clone_size: NA; d_call: TRBD1; v_call: TRBV10-3; j_call: TRBJ2-7
cdr3_aa: CAIQPTSQKNTGELFF; cdr3_nt: TGCGCCATCCAGCCTACTTCCCAGAAGAACACCGGGGAGCTGTTTTTT; clone_size: NA; d_call: NA; v_call: TRBV10-2; j_call: TRBJ2-2
cdr3_aa: CASSFELSSIPPNSPLHF; cdr3_nt: TGCGCCAGCAGCTTCGAACTTTCCTCGATCCCCCCTAATTCACCCCTCCACTTT; clone_size: NA; d_call: NA; v_call: TRBV5-1; j_call: TRBJ1-6
cdr3_aa: CASSLGRADTQYF; cdr3_nt: TGTGCCAGCAGCTTAGGCCGGGCAGATACGCAGTATTTT; clone_size: few; d_call: NA; v_call: TRBV13; j_call: TRBJ2-3
cdr3_aa: CSVQKGARGTDTQYF; cdr3_nt: TGCAGCGTTCAAAAGGGGGCTAGGGGCACAGATACGCAGTATTTT; clone_size: few; d_call: TRBD1; v_call: TRBV29-1; j_call: TRBJ2-3
cdr3_aa: CASSYRRDTDTQYF; cdr3_nt: TGTGCCAGCAGTTACCGACGGGATACAGATACGCAGTATTTT; clone_size: NA; d_call: NA; v_call: TRBV6-5; j_call: TRBJ2-3
cdr3_aa: CASSLGGSGSGANVLTF; cdr3_nt: TGTGCCAGCAGCTTAGGCGGGTCGGGCTCTGGGGCCAACGTCCTGACTTTC; clone_size: NA; d_call: NA; v_call: TRBV7-2; j_call: TRBJ2-6
cdr3_aa: CASSLSGYEQYF; cdr3_nt: TGTGCCAGCAGCTTGTCGGGCTACGAGCAGTACTTC; clone_size: NA; d_call: NA; v_call: TRBV7-2; j_call: TRBJ2-7
cdr3_aa: CASSARDSPTNEKLFF; cdr3_nt: TGTGCCAGCAGCGCCCGGGACAGCCCAACTAATGAAAAACTGTTTTTT; clone_size: NA; d_call: TRBD1; v_call: TRBV9; j_call: TRBJ1-4
cdr3_aa: CASSPGQGVAGELFF; cdr3_nt: TGTGCCAGCAGCCCGGGACAGGGGGTCGCCGGGGAGCTGTTTTTT; clone_size: NA; d_call: TRBD1; v_call: TRBV7-2; j_call: TRBJ2-2
cdr3_aa: CASSSTGLSTEAFF; cdr3_nt: TGTGCCAGCAGCTCGACAGGGTTGAGCACTGAAGCTTTCTTT; clone_size: NA; d_call: TRBD1; v_call: TRBV7-2; j_call: TRBJ1-1
cdr3_aa: CASSLSISTDTQYF; cdr3_nt: TGTGCCAGCAGCTTGTCCATCTCCACAGATACGCAGTATTTT; clone_size: once; d_call: NA; v_call: TRBV7-2; j_call: TRBJ2-3
cdr3_aa: CASSIDRNSYNEQFF; cdr3_nt: TGTGCCAGCAGCATTGACAGAAACTCCTACAATGAGCAGTTCTTC; clone_size: NA; d_call: NA; v_call: TRBV5-4; j_call: TRBJ2-1
cdr3_aa: CASSSGGLATETQYF; cdr3_nt: TGTGCCAGCAGTTCAGGGGGGTTGGCCACGGAGACCCAGTACTTC; clone_size: NA; d_call: NA; v_call: TRBV6-1; j_call: TRBJ2-5
cdr3_aa: CASSLRLAGGTDTQYF; cdr3_nt: TGTGCCAGCAGCTTAAGGCTAGCGGGGGGCACAGATACGCAGTATTTT; clone_size: NA; d_call: TRBD2; v_call: TRBV7-3; j_call: TRBJ2-3
cdr3_aa: CASSLIGKNEQFF; cdr3_nt: TGTGCCAGCAGCTTAATTGGTAAGAATGAGCAGTTCTTC; clone_size: NA; d_call: NA; v_call: TRBV7-3; j_call: TRBJ2-1
cdr3_aa: CASSYSGGVGNTIYF; cdr3_nt: TGTGCCAGCAGTTATTCAGGGGGCGTGGGAAACACCATATATTTT; clone_size: NA; d_call: TRBD1; v_call: TRBV6-6; j_call: TRBJ1-3
cdr3_aa: CASSPGPNSNYGYTF; cdr3_nt: TGCGCCAGCAGCCCTGGACCCAATTCTAACTATGGCTACACCTTC; clone_size: NA; d_call: NA; v_call: TRBV5-1; j_call: TRBJ1-2
cdr3_aa: CASSPAPGQGYHEQYF; cdr3_nt: TGCGCCAGCAGTCCCGCCCCGGGACAGGGGTACCACGAGCAGTACTTC; clone_size: NA; d_call: TRBD1; v_call: TRBV4-1; j_call: TRBJ2-7
cdr3_aa: CASSEGRRSGYTF; cdr3_nt: TGTGCCAGCAGTGAAGGGAGGAGATCCGGCTACACCTTC; clone_size: NA; d_call: NA; v_call: TRBV6-1; j_call: TRBJ1-2
cdr3_aa: CASSQDAGKVNTIYF; cdr3_nt: TGCGCCAGCAGCCAAGATGCAGGGAAAGTGAACACCATATATTTT; clone_size: NA; d_call: NA; v_call: TRBV4-3; j_call: TRBJ1-3
cdr3_aa: CAWSEGVNEKLFF; cdr3_nt: TGTGCCTGGAGTGAGGGTGTCAATGAAAAACTGTTTTTT; clone_size: NA; d_call: NA; v_call: TRBV30; j_call: TRBJ1-4
cdr3_aa: CASRPDRAKNYEQYF; cdr3_nt: TGTGCCAGCAGACCCGACAGGGCGAAAAACTACGAGCAGTACTTC; clone_size: NA; d_call: TRBD1; v_call: TRBV7-8; j_call: TRBJ2-7
cdr3_aa: CASSPANYGYTF; cdr3_nt: TGTGCCAGCAGTCCCGCTAACTATGGCTACACCTTC; clone_size: once; d_call: NA; v_call: TRBV5-6; j_call: TRBJ1-2
cdr3_aa: CASSKGDGLSNQPQHF; cdr3_nt: TGTGCCAGTAGTAAAGGGGACGGACTCAGCAATCAGCCCCAGCATTTT; clone_size: once; d_call: NA; v_call: TRBV19; j_call: TRBJ1-5